This is a list of T cell receptor beta chains from one sample in a study of cytomegalovirus exposure and HLA in healthy donors. Data came from immunoSEQ multiplex PCR; TCRdb stores just in-frame clones and leaves some out. Of roughly 52,000 clones listed, 88% were seen once; the top ten hold 6.7%. The source material was PBMCs. Receptors were obtained from a woman aged 30 to 39 in good health and CMV-seronegative. Both conserved end residues are part of each CDR3. D genes are given only for firm matches. The size field is filled for only some rows; it gives once, few, many or a size class.

TGTGCCAGCAGGCGCGACAATGGCTATGGCTACACCTTC,CASRRDNGYGYTF,TRBJ1-2,NA,NA,TRBV6-5
TGTGCCAGCAGTTTATCGGCATCTGAGCAGTTCTTC,CASSLSASEQFF,TRBJ2-1,NA,NA,TRBV27
TGTGCCAGCACTAAGTCCGCGGGGCGCTACACTGAAGCTTTCTTT,CASTKSAGRYTEAFF,TRBJ1-1,NA,NA,TRBV28
TGTGCCAGCAGCTTACACCGTGGGAGCTCCTACAATGAGCAGTTCTTC,CASSLHRGSSYNEQFF,TRBJ2-1,NA,NA,TRBV7-6
TGCGCCCGCACCCTACCGCTCATCACAGATACGCAGTATTTT,CARTLPLITDTQYF,TRBJ2-3,NA,NA,TRBV11-3
TGTGCCAGCAACCCCACAGGGCTATCCTACGAGCAGTACTTC,CASNPTGLSYEQYF,TRBJ2-7,NA,NA,TRBV6-5
TGCGCCAGCAGCTCCCCCACACAGGGCCCAGAGACCCAGTACTTC,CASSSPTQGPETQYF,TRBJ2-5,NA,NA,TRBV5-1
TGTGCCAGCAGCCCCGGACAGGGCTATGAGCAGTTCTTC,CASSPGQGYEQFF,TRBJ2-1,NA,TRBD1,TRBV13
TGTGCCAGCAGTGACTTGGTGGGAGTTACTGAAGCTTTCTTT,CASSDLVGVTEAFF,TRBJ1-1,NA,NA,TRBV6-4
TGTGCCACCAGCTCCGGGACAGTTGCTTCCTACGAGCAGTACTTC,CATSSGTVASYEQYF,TRBJ2-7,NA,TRBD1,TRBV15
TGCAGCGCTTCTCCGGGGATCAATCAGCCCCAGCATTTT,CSASPGINQPQHF,TRBJ1-5,NA,NA,TRBV29-1
TGTGCCAGCAGCTCTCCCGGACTGCTTTACTACGAGCAGTACTTC,CASSSPGLLYYEQYF,TRBJ2-7,NA,NA,TRBV28
TGTGCCAGCAGCCAGAAGGCGACAGGGGATCAGCCCCAGCATTTT,CASSQKATGDQPQHF,TRBJ1-5,NA,TRBD1,TRBV14
TGCGCCAGCAGCTTAAGACCCTCCGGGGAGTATGAGCAGTTCTTC,CASSLRPSGEYEQFF,TRBJ2-1,NA,NA,TRBV11-3
TGTGCCAGCAGTTTTCGGACCGGTGTCAAGGGTCCGGGGGCCCAGTACTTC,CASSFRTGVKGPGAQYF,TRBJ2-5,NA,NA,TRBV27
TGTGCCAGCAGTTCAGGGTACAATCAGCCCCAGCATTTT,CASSSGYNQPQHF,TRBJ1-5,NA,NA,TRBV27
TGTGCCAGTACCTCCCTAGCGGGAGTACCAAACATTCAGTACTTC,CASTSLAGVPNIQYF,TRBJ2-4,NA,TRBD2,TRBV19
TGCGCCAGCAGCCAACAGGATACTAATGAAAAACTGTTTTTT,CASSQQDTNEKLFF,TRBJ1-4,NA,NA,TRBV4-1
TGTGCCACCAGCAGGGGCACAGGGCTGGGCGAGCAGTACTTC,CATSRGTGLGEQYF,TRBJ2-7,once,NA,TRBV15
TGTGCCACCAGCACAACAGACGGGACATTCTCCTACGAGCAGTACTTC,CATSTTDGTFSYEQYF,TRBJ2-7,NA,NA,TRBV15
TGTGCCAGCAGTAACCGGGTCTACGAGCAGTACTTC,CASSNRVYEQYF,TRBJ2-7,NA,NA,TRBV28
TGTGCCACCAGCATCCGGACTAGCCCACAAGAGACCCAGTACTTC,CATSIRTSPQETQYF,TRBJ2-5,NA,TRBD2,TRBV15
TGTGCCAGCAGCTTGGCCCACGGGGGAGCTAATGAAAAACTGTTTTTT,CASSLAHGGANEKLFF,TRBJ1-4,NA,NA,TRBV5-5
TGTGCCAGCAGTGGGGCGACAGGTGAGACCTACGAGCAGTACTTC,CASSGATGETYEQYF,TRBJ2-7,NA,NA,TRBV2
TGCAGTGCTAGCGGGAAGGGCGAGCAGTACTTC,CSASGKGEQYF,TRBJ2-7,NA,NA,TRBV20-1
TGTGCCAGCAGTATAGGGGGCTCTGGAAACACCATATATTTT,CASSIGGSGNTIYF,TRBJ1-3,NA,NA,TRBV9
TGTGCCAGCCGGAGGGGCGAGGGCACTGAAGCTTTCTTT,CASRRGEGTEAFF,TRBJ1-1,NA,NA,TRBV2
TGCAGCGTTGGTAGCGGGGGGAGCTCCTACGAGCAGTACTTC,CSVGSGGSSYEQYF,TRBJ2-7,NA,TRBD2,TRBV29-1
TGTGCCAGCAGCTTAGTAACAGGGGACAACGAGCAGTTCTTC,CASSLVTGDNEQFF,TRBJ2-1,NA,TRBD1,TRBV7-2
TGTGCCAGCAGTTACGGGGGGGTTGACTATGGCTACACCTTC,CASSYGGVDYGYTF,TRBJ1-2,once,NA,TRBV6-5
TGCGCCAGCAGCTTGGAAGCTGGGGGCGGTTACGAGCAGTACTTC,CASSLEAGGGYEQYF,TRBJ2-7,NA,NA,TRBV5-1
TGTGCCAGCAGTGATCAAGGGGGCGCGGGCGGAGTGGCTTTCTTT,CASSDQGGAGGVAFF,TRBJ1-1,NA,TRBD1,TRBV6-4
TGTGCCAGCAGTTCCCCACTGAGCGGATCTCCCTACGAGCAGTACTTC,CASSSPLSGSPYEQYF,TRBJ2-7,NA,NA,TRBV28
TGTGCCAGCAGTTACGGACAGGCTGCAACTAATGAAAAACTGTTTTTT,CASSYGQAATNEKLFF,TRBJ1-4,NA,TRBD1,TRBV6-5
TGTGCCAGCAGTTCTCAACTTGCTCAAGAGACCCAGTACTTC,CASSSQLAQETQYF,TRBJ2-5,NA,NA,TRBV28
TGTGCCAGCAGCTTAGCCGGTTTCGGGACCCAGTACTTC,CASSLAGFGTQYF,TRBJ2-5,NA,NA,TRBV11-2
TGTGCCAGCAGCTTGCCGACAGGGGGTCGATACGAGCAGTACTTC,CASSLPTGGRYEQYF,TRBJ2-7,NA,TRBD1,TRBV5-4
TGTGCCAGCAGTCGCGCCGGGACAGGGTCCGACGAGCAGTACTTC,CASSRAGTGSDEQYF,TRBJ2-7,NA,TRBD1,TRBV28
TGTGCCAGCGCCGACAGGGTAGAAGGCTACACCTTC,CASADRVEGYTF,TRBJ1-2,few,TRBD1,TRBV6-5
TGTGCCTCGCAGGCAGGACTAGCGGTTGTATATGAGCAGTTCTTC,CASQAGLAVVYEQFF,TRBJ2-1,NA,TRBD2,TRBV19
TGCGCCAGCAGCTTGGCGAGCTATGGCTACACCTTC,CASSLASYGYTF,TRBJ1-2,NA,NA,TRBV5-1
TGTGCCAGCAGACTGGGACAGGGGGCTTATGAGCAGTTCTTC,CASRLGQGAYEQFF,TRBJ2-1,NA,TRBD1,TRBV6-1
TGTGCCAGCAGTTCTGGACAGGCGCCTCTCGATCAGCCCCAGCATTTT,CASSSGQAPLDQPQHF,TRBJ1-5,NA,TRBD1,TRBV6-5
TGCAGCGCGTCCCGGGGGGGAGGGGTGATGAACACTGAAGCTTTCTTT,CSASRGGGVMNTEAFF,TRBJ1-1,NA,NA,TRBV29-1
TGTGCCAGCAGTTTTCGGGAGAACACTGAAGCTTTCTTT,CASSFRENTEAFF,TRBJ1-1,NA,NA,TRBV28
TGTGCCAGCAGTGAAAAGGGGACTATTGAGGGCGGGGAGCTGTTTTTT,CASSEKGTIEGGELFF,TRBJ2-2,NA,TRBD2,TRBV6-1
TGCGCCAGCAGCTCGGTAGCGGCGAACACCGGGGAGCTGTTTTTT,CASSSVAANTGELFF,TRBJ2-2,NA,NA,TRBV11-3
TGTGCCAGCAGGCGACAGGTCTCTAGCAATCAGCCCCAGCATTTT,CASRRQVSSNQPQHF,TRBJ1-5,once,NA,TRBV28
TGTGCCAGCAGTTACTCGGCCGCCTCCTATGGCTACACCTTC,CASSYSAASYGYTF,TRBJ1-2,NA,NA,TRBV6-5